This T cell receptor beta chain was recorded in a study of T-cell reconstitution after alpha-beta-depleted transplantation in children. Regarding the study as a whole: The high TCRbeta diversity at day 60 in some patients came from surviving recipient T cells and thymic progenitors. Several hundred rapidly expanded clones from non-depleted graft cells reportedly supplied alpha-beta T cells about two months post-transplant. T-cell numbers and diversity, one year after transplant, stemmed largely from T cells that were newly produced.

This CDR3 region has 15 residues. The germline V gene encodes CDR1 SGHVS and CDR2 FQNEAQ. J was trimmed by 5 bases and V by 0 bases; bases with no gene match: 4. The authors prepared the TCRbeta library with unique molecular identifiers. Each CDR3 protein is one row after TCRdb ran MiXCR on the PCR reads. Among 450,000 to 600,000 distinct CDR3 sequences listed, about 10% were seen once. This clonotype came up many times. Antigen specificity is unknown. This sample comprised PBMCs, obtained before TCRalphabeta/CD19-depleted stem cell transplant. The gene calls are TRBV7-8 and TRBJ2-3; 8 bases are a match to TRBD2. This receptor was taken from a child aged 2 to 15 with inherited bone marrow failure, due to receive a stem cell transplant. CDR3 protein: CASSLASGSEDTQYF. CDR3 coding DNA: TGTGCCAGCAGCTTAGCCAGCGGGAGTGAAGATACGCAGTATTTT.